This TCR beta chain was profiled in a study of vaccination and CD4 T cells after COVID-19. A word on this clonotype: Antigen specificity is unknown.

Documented treatment: approximately nine-day PBMC culture with coronavirus spike peptide pools or control peptides (ViraFEST assay). The ends were cut back, 2 bases at V and 4 bases at J, with 14 bases in the middle. CDR1 and CDR2 from the germline V gene are LGHNT and FRNRAP. This CDR3 has 15 amino acids. The assay that was used to sequence DNA from cultured CD4+ T cells was the Oncomine TCR Beta short-read assay. TCRdb re-analysed the PCR reads in MiXCR, keeping a single row per CDR3 protein. The sample has over 10,000 distinct CDR3 sequences; 58% are singletons. The specimen was CD4+ T cells from blood, cultured in vitro. The chain employs TRBV12-5 and TRBJ1-1; the D gene is possibly TRBD1 (6 bases). This TCR was sampled from a human donor who had recovered from COVID-19. CDR3 DNA sequence: TGTGCTAGTGGTTTGAGCAGGGGCGGGAGCACTGAAGCTTTCTTT. It encodes CASGLSRGGSTEAFF.